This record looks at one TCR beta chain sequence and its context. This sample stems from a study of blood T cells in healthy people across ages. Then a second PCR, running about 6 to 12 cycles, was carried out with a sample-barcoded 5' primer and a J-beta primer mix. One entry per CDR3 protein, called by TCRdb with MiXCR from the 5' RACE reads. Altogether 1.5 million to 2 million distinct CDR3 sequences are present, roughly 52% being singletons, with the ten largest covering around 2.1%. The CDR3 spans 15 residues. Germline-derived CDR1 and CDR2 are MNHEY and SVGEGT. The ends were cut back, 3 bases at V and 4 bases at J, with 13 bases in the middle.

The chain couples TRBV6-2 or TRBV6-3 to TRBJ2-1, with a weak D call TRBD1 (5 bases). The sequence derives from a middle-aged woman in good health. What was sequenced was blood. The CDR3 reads CASSYSPRAYNEQFF. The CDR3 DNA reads TGTGCCAGCAGTTATTCCCCCAGGGCTTACAATGAGCAGTTCTTC.